One and the same sample provided the 22 T cell receptor beta chains below, sequenced in a study of cytomegalovirus exposure and HLA in healthy donors. The PCR made use of 60 Vbeta and 13 Jbeta primers. Using immunoSEQ multiplex PCR, the repertoire was profiled, and TCRdb retains in-frame clones only, with some absent. The sample carries 150,000 to 200,000 clones, 65% to 85% recorded once. The sample was PBMCs. The receptors were gathered from a man in his fifties or sixties in good health and CMV-seronegative.

The V and J genes are TRBV7-9 and TRBJ2-5; D unresolved. Germline values: CDR1 SEHNR, CDR2 FQNEAQ (reference sequence). This CDR3 spans 14 amino acids. Between the trimmed V and J ends, which lost 5 bases and 5 bases, there was a span of 15 bases. In nucleotides, the CDR3 is TGTGCCAGCAGCCTAACCCGGAGAGGTGAGACCCAGTACTTC. The encoded protein is CASSLTRRGETQYF.

This clone was observed once. The CDR3 DNA follows: TGTGCCAGCAGTGAAGTCCAGGGAGGGATTTCAGATACGCAGTATTTT. As protein: CASSEVQGGISDTQYF. The rearrangement uses TRBV6-1 and TRBJ2-3, with 7 bases lining up with TRBD2. Unmatched junction bases numbered 8, after V lost 1 base and J lost 4 bases. Germline V gene lookup returns CDR1 MNHNS and CDR2 SASEGT. The CDR3 runs to 16 residues.

CDR3: CASSVDRYNTEAFF. The DNA for the CDR3 is TGTGCCAGCAGCGTAGACAGATATAACACTGAAGCTTTCTTT. The chain is built from TRBV9 and TRBJ1-1; D remains ambiguous. Deletions cut 0 bases from V and 2 bases from J, with 8 bases between. Germline-derived CDR1 and CDR2 are SGDLS and YYNGEE. This CDR3 spans 14 amino acids.

V and J are TRBV6-1 and TRBJ2-7; TRBD1 might be the D (5 bases). The CDR3 is 15 amino acids. Germline assignment: CDR1 MNHNS and CDR2 SASEGT. V shed 3 bases and J shed 2 bases, with 14 bases lying between them. In DNA, the CDR3 is TGTGCCAGCAGTGACGGCGCGGCAGGGCCCTACGAGCAGTACTTC. This translates into CASSDGAAGPYEQYF.

V usage is TRBV5-1 and J usage is TRBJ1-1; a weak D match, TRBD1 (5 bases). Trimming shortened V by 0 bases and J by 3 bases, and 12 bases separated the two germline ends. The CDR3 has 15 residues. Germline V gene data show CDR1 as SGHRS and CDR2 as YFSETQ. CDR3 sequence: CASSLGQGWDTEAFF. In DNA form, the CDR3 reads TGCGCCAGCAGCTTGGGTCAGGGATGGGACACTGAAGCTTTCTTT.

The genes are TRBV28 and TRBJ2-1; TRBD2 matches at 15 bases. Unmatched junction bases numbered 10, after V lost 5 bases and J lost 8 bases. Per the germline V gene, CDR1 is MDHEN and CDR2 is SYDVKM. The CDR3 covers 17 residues. DNA of the CDR3: TGTGCCAGCAGTCTCCGGACTAGCGGGAGGGCCTTTTATGAGCAGTTCTTC. Translating gives CASSLRTSGRAFYEQFF.

The rearrangement joins TRBV19 to TRBJ2-2; no firm D call. Deletions cut 2 bases from V and 2 bases from J, with 6 bases between. CDR3 length: 14 amino acids. The V gene's germline CDR1 is LNHDA and CDR2 SQIVND (reference sequence). CDR3 DNA: TGTGCCAGTAGTATACTGAGAAACACCGGGGAGCTGTTTTTT. Its translation is CASSILRNTGELFF.

The chain combines TRBV7-2 with TRBJ1-1, with 7 bases lining up with TRBD1. This CDR3 contains 12 residues. Germline V gene sequence: CDR1 SGHTA, CDR2 FQGNSA. J lost 5 bases, V lost 5 bases, and 2 bases had no gene match. The CDR3 region has the DNA TGTGCCAGCAGCCGGACAGGTACTGAAGCTTTCTTT. It specifies CASSRTGTEAFF.

A single count supports this clone. The V and J genes are TRBV15 and TRBJ2-2, with 13 bases lining up with TRBD2. Per germline, CDR1 LNHNV and CDR2 YYDKDF (reference sequence). After removal of 4 bases from V and 10 bases from J, the junction contained 9 bases not matched to a gene. This CDR3 has 16 residues. The CDR3 loop is CATSTRLAGGREELFF. CDR3 nucleotide sequence: TGTGCCACCAGCACCAGACTAGCGGGAGGTAGGGAGGAGCTGTTTTTT.

The chain combines TRBV7-9 with TRBJ2-2; 7 positions match TRBD2. Looked up from germline, CDR1 is SEHNR and CDR2 is FQNEAQ (reference sequence). CDR3 size: 14 residues. The junction had 3 bases not matched to a gene; V was cut back by 7 bases and J by 1 base. The CDR3 loop reads CASNREENTGELFF. In DNA, the CDR3 is TGTGCCAGCAACCGGGAGGAGAACACCGGGGAGCTGTTTTTT.

In the case of this clone: At one end, the junction sequence differs from germline, possibly due to a read error. The chain carries TRBV5-1 and TRBJ1-1; 10 bases fit TRBD1. Germline V CDR1 and CDR2: SGHRS, YFSETQ. The CDR3 is 16 residues long. In nucleotides, the CDR3 is TGCGCCGGCAGCTTGGAAGGGACAGGGGTGAACACTGAAGCTTTCTTT. Its translation: CAGSLEGTGVNTEAFF.

The genes are TRBV5-1 and TRBJ1-2; a possible D gene is TRBD1 (6 bases). In germline, CDR1 is SGHRS, CDR2 YFSETQ. This CDR3 contains 16 residues. Deletions cut 0 bases from V and 6 bases from J, with 18 bases between. The CDR3 region has the DNA TGCGCCAGCAGCTTGGGGTTGGGGACACAAATCAATGGCTACACCTTC. It yields the protein CASSLGLGTQINGYTF.

This clone has just a few counts. The gene calls are TRBV9 and TRBJ2-3; weak D call: TRBD2 (6 bases). The germline gives CDR1 SGDLS, CDR2 YYNGEE. Trimming left V 7 bases short and J 0 bases short, with 9 bases between. This CDR3 comprises 13 residues. CDR3 nucleotide sequence: TGTGCCAGCTCGGCGGGGAGCACAGATACGCAGTATTTT. Translating gives CASSAGSTDTQYF.

There are a few counts of this clone. The chain uses TRBV7-8 and TRBJ2-3; D remains unclear. Germline assignment: CDR1 SGHVS and CDR2 FQNEAQ. The germline V and J ends were trimmed by 4 bases and 7 bases, with 6 bases remaining between them. This CDR3 comprises 11 residues. As DNA, the CDR3 is TGTGCCAGCAGCTCCCCTCATACGCAGTATTTT. Encoded protein: CASSSPHTQYF.

The gene calls are TRBV6-1 and TRBJ2-5, with 9 nucleotides matching TRBD1. The end of the DNA is better explained by TRBJ2-7, so the J call may be wrong. This CDR3 is built from 13 residues. The germline V gene has CDR1 MNHNS and CDR2 SASEGT. CDR3: CASNRQGVYEQYF. CDR3 sequence (DNA): TGTGCCAGCAACCGACAGGGGGTCTACGAGCAGTACTTC.

The chain has TRBV5-1 and TRBJ1-1, with D maybe TRBD1 (5 bases). CDR1 and CDR2 from the germline V gene are SGHRS and YFSETQ. V lost 4 bases, J lost 8 bases, and 18 bases lay in between. The CDR3 runs to 14 residues. CDR3 amino acids: CASSPERQSYEAFF. The CDR3 nucleotides are TGCGCCAGCAGCCCAGAAAGACAGTCCTACGAAGCTTTCTTT.

The chain carries TRBV5-4 and TRBJ1-2, with D tentatively TRBD1 (5 bases). With 0 bases removed from V and 4 bases from J, the gap between germline ends came to 13 bases. The CDR3 runs 15 residues. Germline CDR1 SGHNT, CDR2 YYREEE (reference sequence). CDR3 in DNA: TGTGCCAGCAGCTTGGCCGGGAGAGGGGTCTATGGCTACACCTTC. Encoded protein: CASSLAGRGVYGYTF.

The chain uses TRBV6-4 and TRBJ1-2; the D gene is possibly TRBD1 (6 bases). V shed 0 bases and J shed 7 bases, with 12 bases lying between them. Germline values: CDR1 MRHNA, CDR2 SNTAGT. The length of the CDR3 is 14 residues. The CDR3 protein is CASSDSAGAGGYTF. The CDR3, as DNA: TGTGCCAGCAGTGACTCGGCGGGGGCCGGTGGCTACACCTTC.

The V and J genes are TRBV28 and TRBJ2-5; D call uncertain. Germline CDR1 reads MDHEN; CDR2 reads SYDVKM. The CDR3 is made up of 14 amino acids. V lost 5 bases and J lost 1, with 11 bases in between. This CDR3 reads CASSPAVGQETQYF. DNA of the CDR3: TGTGCCAGCAGTCCCGCTGTCGGCCAAGAGACCCAGTACTTC.

This chain uses TRBV9 with TRBJ2-1, with 10 positions matching TRBD2. V trimming: 2 bases; J trimming: 7 bases; junction bases outside the gene matches: 3. Germline loops: CDR1 SGDLS, CDR2 YYNGEE. This CDR3 region has 14 residues. CDR3 bases: TGTGCCAGCAGCGTTAGGGGACTAGCGAATGAGCAGTTCTTC. It translates to CASSVRGLANEQFF.

This chain uses TRBV27 with TRBJ2-5, with D tentatively TRBD2 (7 bases). This CDR3 is built from 17 residues. The germline V and J ends were trimmed by 6 bases and 1 base, with 21 bases remaining between them. Germline-derived CDR1 and CDR2 are MNHEY and SMNVEV (reference sequence). The CDR3 region is CASSRGSAGAPQETQYF. The DNA of the CDR3 is TGTGCCAGCAGCCGAGGGTCGGCGGGGGCCCCCCAAGAGACCCAGTACTTC.

DNA of the CDR3: TGTGCCAGTTCTCCGGACAGGGATTACCAGCCCCAGCATTTT. It specifies CASSPDRDYQPQHF. The chain is built from TRBV19 and TRBJ1-5, with 8 nucleotides matching TRBD1. CDR1 and CDR2 (germline): LNHDA, SQIVND (reference sequence). Trimming took 8 bases from V and 7 from J; bases not matched to a gene: 10. CDR3 size: 14 residues.